This record concerns one TCR beta chain sequence. Its antigen remains unidentified. Preparation of the TCRbeta library used unique molecular identifiers. MiXCR, run by TCRdb on the PCR reads, gives a single entry per CDR3 protein. The data show approximately 300,000 distinct CDR3 sequences, with around 9.1% seen just once and around 7.5% held by the top ten. The data were taken from a study of T-cell reconstitution after alpha-beta-depleted transplantation in children. This CDR3 is built from 14 residues. The V and J ends lost 5 bases and 3 bases respectively, with 14 bases between them. The germline V gene has CDR1 MNHEY and CDR2 SMNVEV (reference sequence). Notes on the study in general: There were reportedly several hundred expanded graft clones from which alpha-beta T cells came about two months after transplant. At one year after transplant, newly produced T cells mostly accounted for T-cell counts and diversity. Day-60 TCRbeta diversity that was high in some patients was derived from surviving recipient T cells and thymic progenitors.

Material: PBMCs, obtained before TCRalphabeta/CD19-depleted stem cell transplant. The V and J genes are TRBV27 and TRBJ2-7, with D maybe TRBD2 (6 bases). The origin of this receptor is a boy under two years old with acute myeloid leukemia, due to receive a stem cell transplant. Here the CDR3 reads CASSTIGRVYEQYF. The CDR3 region has the DNA TGTGCCAGCAGTACAATCGGGAGAGTCTACGAGCAGTACTTC.